Listed below are T cell receptor beta chains from one sample, sequenced in a study of vaccination and CD4 T cells after COVID-19. No antigen is known for these receptors. Each CDR3 protein gets one entry after TCRdb re-called the PCR reads with MiXCR. The sample yields about 8,500 distinct CDR3 sequences, around 21% seen once. Sequenced here: CD4+ T cells from blood, cultured in vitro, sampled after SARS-CoV-2 vaccination. The receptors were gathered from a human donor who had recovered from COVID-19. CDR3s include the opening cysteine and the closing phenylalanine or tryptophan. A D gene is named only where the DNA matches it firmly. The size field is filled for only some rows; it gives once, few, many or a size class.

D gene: NA; clone size: NA; V gene: TRBV4-1; J gene: TRBJ2-1; CDR3 DNA: TGCGCCAGCAGCCAAAAGGGCGGTCCGGTTTTACTGTTCTTC; CDR3 protein: CASSQKGGPVLLFF
D gene: NA; clone size: NA; V gene: TRBV6-4; J gene: TRBJ1-5; CDR3 DNA: TGTGCCAGCAGACCCGGGACTTACGGGGGGAAGCCCCAGCATTTT; CDR3 protein: CASRPGTYGGKPQHF
D gene: TRBD1; clone size: medium-sized; V gene: TRBV19; J gene: TRBJ1-5; CDR3 DNA: TGTGCCAGTAGTATTCCGTACAGGGGGTTCAATCAGCCCCAGCATTTT; CDR3 protein: CASSIPYRGFNQPQHF
D gene: TRBD2; clone size: few; V gene: TRBV29-1; J gene: TRBJ2-5; CDR3 DNA: TGCAGCGTTTTCGGCGGGAGCGGTGAGACCCAGTACTTC; CDR3 protein: CSVFGGSGETQYF
D gene: NA; clone size: once; V gene: TRBV5-1; J gene: TRBJ1-1; CDR3 DNA: TGCGCCAGCAGCTTGGCTCGGCGGGTCCGAAACAGGGAATACACTGAAGCTTTCTTT; CDR3 protein: CASSLARRVRNREYTEAFF
D gene: TRBD1; clone size: NA; V gene: TRBV5-4; J gene: TRBJ1-1; CDR3 DNA: TGTGCCAGCAGCGGGTCCGGGACAGGGGGCAGGAGTAACACTGAAGCTTTCTTT; CDR3 protein: CASSGSGTGGRSNTEAFF
D gene: TRBD2; clone size: large; V gene: TRBV4-1; J gene: TRBJ2-1; CDR3 DNA: TGCGCCAGCAGACTGGGACTAGCGGGGAGGAGTGAGCAGTTCTTC; CDR3 protein: CASRLGLAGRSEQFF
D gene: NA; clone size: few; V gene: TRBV28; J gene: TRBJ1-2; CDR3 DNA: TGTGCCAGCAGCACTAACTATGGCTACACCTTC; CDR3 protein: CASSTNYGYTF
D gene: NA; clone size: NA; V gene: TRBV5-1; J gene: TRBJ2-7; CDR3 DNA: TGCGCCAGCAGCTTCGGCTACGAGCAGTACTTC; CDR3 protein: CASSFGYEQYF
D gene: TRBD2; clone size: many; V gene: TRBV6-2/TRBV6-3; J gene: TRBJ2-5; CDR3 DNA: TGTGCCAGCAGTCGGACTAGCGGGGGGGCCGAGACCCAGTACTTC; CDR3 protein: CASSRTSGGAETQYF
D gene: TRBD2; clone size: medium-sized; V gene: TRBV6-1; J gene: TRBJ2-4; CDR3 DNA: TGTGCCAGCAGAAGCGGGAGAGGCATTCAGTACTTC; CDR3 protein: CASRSGRGIQYF
D gene: TRBD1; clone size: medium-sized; V gene: TRBV20-1; J gene: TRBJ1-6; CDR3 DNA: TGCAGTGCTAGAGTCCCCCGTGGATACAGGGGTAATTCACCCCTCCACTTT; CDR3 protein: CSARVPRGYRGNSPLHF
D gene: TRBD1; clone size: few; V gene: TRBV6-2/TRBV6-3; J gene: TRBJ2-3; CDR3 DNA: TGTGCCAGCAGGACGGGACAGGGTATATCAGATACGCAGTATTTT; CDR3 protein: CASRTGQGISDTQYF
D gene: NA; clone size: NA; V gene: TRBV12-3/TRBV12-4; J gene: TRBJ1-5; CDR3 DNA: TGTGCCAGCATCCACGGAGGGGATAGCAATCAGCCCCAGCATTTT; CDR3 protein: CASIHGGDSNQPQHF
D gene: TRBD1; clone size: few; V gene: TRBV6-1; J gene: TRBJ2-3; CDR3 DNA: TGTGCCAGCAGTGGGACAGGGTACACAGATACGCAGTATTTT; CDR3 protein: CASSGTGYTDTQYF
D gene: TRBD1; clone size: few; V gene: TRBV7-2; J gene: TRBJ1-5; CDR3 DNA: TGTGCCAGCAGCACACGGACAGGCAAGATAGAGCCCCAGCATTTT; CDR3 protein: CASSTRTGKIEPQHF
D gene: NA; clone size: NA; V gene: TRBV5-3; J gene: TRBJ1-1; CDR3 DNA: TGTGCCAGAAGCTTCCGACGTCGGACAGTGAACACTGAAGCTTTCTTT; CDR3 protein: CARSFRRRTVNTEAFF
D gene: TRBD1; clone size: NA; V gene: TRBV20-1; J gene: TRBJ1-4; CDR3 DNA: TGCAGTGCTCCTATGAAACAGGGGGGGTTCGAAAAACTGTTTTTT; CDR3 protein: CSAPMKQGGFEKLFF
D gene: TRBD1; clone size: NA; V gene: TRBV5-1; J gene: TRBJ2-3; CDR3 DNA: TGCGCCAGCAGCCCGCAGGGGGCTGGCACAGATACGCAGTATTTT; CDR3 protein: CASSPQGAGTDTQYF
D gene: NA; clone size: NA; V gene: TRBV4-2; J gene: TRBJ2-5; CDR3 DNA: TGTGCCAGCAGCCAAGTGGCGGGGTTGGAGACCCAGTACTTC; CDR3 protein: CASSQVAGLETQYF
D gene: NA; clone size: few; V gene: TRBV4-2; J gene: TRBJ2-7; CDR3 DNA: TGTGCCAGCAGCCAAGAGTCCCTGACAGGTGTCTACGAGCAGTACTTC; CDR3 protein: CASSQESLTGVYEQYF
D gene: NA; clone size: many; V gene: TRBV20-1; J gene: TRBJ1-6; CDR3 DNA: TGCAGTGCGACATTACAGCAGTCTAATTCACCCCTCCACTTT; CDR3 protein: CSATLQQSNSPLHF
D gene: TRBD1; clone size: few; V gene: TRBV28; J gene: TRBJ2-7; CDR3 DNA: TGTGCCAGCAGTTTGCTGGACAGGGACACCTACGAGCAGTACTTC; CDR3 protein: CASSLLDRDTYEQYF
D gene: NA; clone size: NA; V gene: TRBV5-1; J gene: TRBJ1-1; CDR3 DNA: TGCGCCAGCAGCTTGGGGAGGGGCAGGGAGAGGAACACTGAAGCTTTCTTT; CDR3 protein: CASSLGRGRERNTEAFF
D gene: NA; clone size: few; V gene: TRBV19; J gene: TRBJ2-7; CDR3 DNA: TGTGCCAGTGCAATCGCCCCAAGCTCCTACGAGCAGTACTTC; CDR3 protein: CASAIAPSSYEQYF
D gene: NA; clone size: NA; V gene: TRBV9; J gene: TRBJ2-7; CDR3 DNA: TGTGCCAGCAGCGTAGAGGGGGGAATCTACGAGCAGTACTTC; CDR3 protein: CASSVEGGIYEQYF
D gene: TRBD1; clone size: NA; V gene: TRBV6-2/TRBV6-3; J gene: TRBJ1-5; CDR3 DNA: TGTGCCAGCAGTTCGGGACAGAGCAATCAGCCCCAGCATTTT; CDR3 protein: CASSSGQSNQPQHF
D gene: NA; clone size: NA; V gene: TRBV11-2; J gene: TRBJ2-7; CDR3 DNA: TGTGCCAGCAGCTCCGTCCGGGGTGCCTACGAGCAGTACTTC; CDR3 protein: CASSSVRGAYEQYF
D gene: NA; clone size: few; V gene: TRBV10-1; J gene: TRBJ2-5; CDR3 DNA: TGCGCCAGCAGTGAGTCGCGGGGCACCCAAGAGACCCAGTACTTC; CDR3 protein: CASSESRGTQETQYF
D gene: NA; clone size: few; V gene: TRBV24-1; J gene: TRBJ2-6; CDR3 DNA: TGTGCCACCAGCGAGTGGGGGGCCAACGTCCTGACTTTC; CDR3 protein: CATSEWGANVLTF
D gene: TRBD2; clone size: once; V gene: TRBV12-5; J gene: TRBJ2-7; CDR3 DNA: TGTGCTAGTGGTTTAAGGCGGCTAGCGGGGCCCCCCTACGAGCAGTACTTC; CDR3 protein: CASGLRRLAGPPYEQYF
D gene: TRBD1; clone size: few; V gene: TRBV10-1; J gene: TRBJ1-1; CDR3 DNA: TGCGCCAGCAGTGACCCCGGGACAGGTATCACTGAAGCTTTCTTT; CDR3 protein: CASSDPGTGITEAFF
D gene: TRBD1; clone size: NA; V gene: TRBV6-7; J gene: TRBJ1-5; CDR3 DNA: TGTGCCAGCAGTTATCAGGGGGATCAGCCCCAGCATTTT; CDR3 protein: CASSYQGDQPQHF
D gene: NA; clone size: NA; V gene: TRBV6-1; J gene: TRBJ2-1; CDR3 DNA: TGTGCCACCGTCCCCGATGGGGGTGAGCAGTTCTTC; CDR3 protein: CATVPDGGEQFF
D gene: NA; clone size: NA; V gene: TRBV19; J gene: TRBJ1-1; CDR3 DNA: TGTGCCAGTAGTTTTGGACGGAAAGGAGAAGCTTTCTTT; CDR3 protein: CASSFGRKGEAFF